A selection of T cell receptor beta chains follows, all from one sample in a study of OX40 agonist ivuxolimab in advanced cancers. Only in-frame clones appear in the TCRdb table, and some are missing; sequencing was by immunoSEQ multiplex PCR. The data show about 83,000 clones, 91% seen once. Material: CD4+ or CD8+ T cells sorted from blood, obtained in a trial of the OX40 agonist ivuxolimab. All receptors derive from an adult with an advanced solid tumor such as melanoma, head and neck, liver or kidney cancer. Each CDR3 is given without its conserved first and last residue. Fields, in order: CDR3 protein, J gene, V gene.

CDR3 protein: ASSRITGSYNEQF; J gene: TRBJ2-1; V gene: TRBV4-3
CDR3 protein: ASSYSTLTYGYT; J gene: TRBJ1-2; V gene: TRBV6-5
CDR3 protein: ASSPEGNEQF; J gene: TRBJ2-1; V gene: TRBV6-5
CDR3 protein: ASSLSGGRLETQY; J gene: TRBJ2-5; V gene: TRBV7-3
CDR3 protein: ASSLLTGLEQF; J gene: TRBJ2-1; V gene: TRBV14
CDR3 protein: AWNPGGAYNEQF; J gene: TRBJ2-1; V gene: TRBV30
CDR3 protein: ASGQISNQPQH; J gene: TRBJ1-5; V gene: TRBV6-5
CDR3 protein: ASSSTLGAMIAGGITDTQY; J gene: TRBJ2-3; V gene: TRBV4-3
CDR3 protein: ASSLGGGRALDEQF; J gene: TRBJ2-1; V gene: TRBV7-6
CDR3 protein: ASSEQLYYGYT; J gene: TRBJ1-2; V gene: TRBV2
CDR3 protein: ASSSRYGGLGTSGGQEQF; J gene: TRBJ2-1; V gene: TRBV7-8
CDR3 protein: ASSPRPGHVYEQY; J gene: TRBJ2-7; V gene: TRBV7-3
CDR3 protein: ASHTGNNSPLH; J gene: TRBJ1-6; V gene: TRBV6-1